This T cell receptor beta chain was identified in a study of T cells in Graves' hyperthyroidism and ophthalmopathy. Study outcomes and limitations: Researchers found most expanded thyroid clonotypes above 0.001 in blood as well.

Comments on this clonotype: The target antigen is unknown.

The V gene lost 6 bases and the J gene lost 1 base, with 18 bases spanning the gap. CDR1 and CDR2 (germline): SEHNR, FQNEAQ (reference sequence). This CDR3 comprises 16 residues. The study excluded patients with uncontrolled infection, other autoimmune disease, pregnancy or lactation. Each diagnosis was grounded in clinical symptoms, serum thyroxine and TRAb, thyroid ultrasound, and orbital computed tomography. TCR beta CDR3 regions were amplified from RNA transcripts. Initially, a first-round RT-PCR of the TCR CDR3 employed the HTBI primer set. One entry per CDR3 protein, called by TCRdb with MiXCR from the multiplex PCR reads. The sample lists hundreds of thousands of distinct CDR3 sequences, 46% seen once, with 8.2% in the top ten.

V usage is TRBV7-9 and J usage is TRBJ1-1; the D gene is possibly TRBD1 (5 bases). The TCR originated in a woman aged 18-29 years with Graves' hyperthyroidism. The material sequenced was peripheral blood or thyroid tissue (not recorded which). The CDR3 sequence is CASRLPTGYENTEAFF. CDR3 sequence (DNA): TGTGCCAGCAGACTACCAACAGGCTACGAGAACACTGAAGCTTTCTTT.